This TCR beta chain comes out of a study of blood T cell repertoires in COVID-19. The repertoire was sequenced with immunoSEQ multiplex PCR; TCRdb's copy has only in-frame clones and lacks some. The sample has roughly 340,000 clones, more than 75% seen once. Unmatched junction bases numbered 13, after V lost 4 bases and J lost 3 bases. CDR3 length: 17 residues. From germline, CDR1 is SGHRS and CDR2 YFSETQ. Enrolled through a virtual design, the participants were between roughly 18 and 100 years of age and came from fewer than 30 US areas. Participants had their cohort set by participant-reported clinical history.

Sequences were obtained from PBMCs or T cells enriched from blood (not recorded which). V gene TRBV5-1 combines with J gene TRBJ2-3; TRBD2 matches 8 bases. The origin of this receptor is a middle-aged man in a cohort exposed to, infected with or recovered from COVID-19 (not recorded which). Written as DNA, the CDR3 is TGCGCCAGCAGCATCGCCCCTATCGGGAGGGGTACAGATACGCAGTATTTT. It translates to CASSIAPIGRGTDTQYF.